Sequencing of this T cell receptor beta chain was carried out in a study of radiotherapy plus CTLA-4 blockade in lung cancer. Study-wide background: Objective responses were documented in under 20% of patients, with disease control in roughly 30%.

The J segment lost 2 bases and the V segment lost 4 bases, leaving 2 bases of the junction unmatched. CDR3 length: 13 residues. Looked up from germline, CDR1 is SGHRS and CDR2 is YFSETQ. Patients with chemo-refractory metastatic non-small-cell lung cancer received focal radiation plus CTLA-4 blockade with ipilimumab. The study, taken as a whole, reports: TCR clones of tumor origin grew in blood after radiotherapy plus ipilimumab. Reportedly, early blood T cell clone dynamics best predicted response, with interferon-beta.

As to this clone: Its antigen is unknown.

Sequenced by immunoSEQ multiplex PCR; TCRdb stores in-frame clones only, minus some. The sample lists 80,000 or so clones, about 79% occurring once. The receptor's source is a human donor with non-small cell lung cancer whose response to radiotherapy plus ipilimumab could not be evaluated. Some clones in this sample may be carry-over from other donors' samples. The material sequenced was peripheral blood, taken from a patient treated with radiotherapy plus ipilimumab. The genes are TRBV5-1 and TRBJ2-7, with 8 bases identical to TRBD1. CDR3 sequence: CASSRTGPYEQYF. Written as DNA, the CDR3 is TGCGCCAGCAGCCGGACAGGGCCCTACGAGCAGTACTTC.